Listed here are 8 T cell receptor beta chains from one sample, sequenced in a study of shared clonotypes between healthy human individuals. As defined, naive CD8 cells were CD45RO-negative and positively selected for CCR7, with terminally differentiated effector memory CD45RA+ cells excluded. Profiled with immunoSEQ multiplex PCR; TCRdb holds only in-frame clones, not every one. The sample contains 2 million to 2.5 million clones, approximately 94% of which appear only once. The sequencing sample was made of naive CD8+ T cells sorted from blood. These receptors all stem from a man aged 18 to 29 in good health.

This clone was counted a single time. Other DNA sequences within the sample encode an identical CDR3. V gene TRBV28 combines with J gene TRBJ2-7; 7 bases are a match to TRBD2. Germline-derived CDR1 and CDR2 are MDHEN and SYDVKM. V lost 3 bases to trimming and J lost 3 bases; unmatched junction nucleotides: 2. The CDR3 is made up of 13 amino acids. CDR3 DNA: TGTGCCAGCAGTTTGGGCGGGAGCTACGAGCAGTACTTC. This translates into CASSLGGSYEQYF.

As concerns this clone: The sample holds other DNA sequences that translate to the same CDR3. This sequence joins TRBV27 and TRBJ1-5; perhaps TRBD1 as D (6 bases). The CDR3 consists of 14 residues. Germline V gives CDR1 MNHEY, CDR2 SMNVEV (reference sequence). The V gene lost 3 bases and the J gene lost 2 bases, with 8 bases spanning the gap. This CDR3 is CASSFRQGNQPQHF. CDR3 nucleotides: TGTGCCAGCAGTTTCCGACAGGGCAATCAGCCCCAGCATTTT.

This chain uses TRBV7-8 with TRBJ2-6; D is uncertain. Germline CDR1 reads SGHVS; CDR2 reads FQNEAQ. V shed 4 bases and J shed 3 bases, with 22 bases lying between them. There are 19 residues in the CDR3. The CDR3 region has the DNA TGTGCCAGCAGCTACCCGGGTCCGAAAACCCACGGTGGGGCCAACGTCCTGACTTTC. This translates into CASSYPGPKTHGGANVLTF.

This clone has only one observation. The chain has TRBV10-3 and TRBJ1-1, with 11 bases fitting TRBD1. Looked up from germline, CDR1 is ENHRY and CDR2 is SYGVKD. CDR3 size: 18 residues. With V trimmed by 3 bases and J by 0 bases, 9 bases remained unmatched. CDR3 protein: CAISDPDRGPRMNTEAFF. In DNA, the CDR3 is TGTGCCATCAGTGACCCGGACAGGGGGCCTCGGATGAACACTGAAGCTTTCTTT.

The chain has TRBV28 and TRBJ2-3; the match to TRBD2 covers 9 bases. Germline assignment: CDR1 MDHEN and CDR2 SYDVKM. The CDR3 contains 19 residues. Germline trimming cut 6 bases from V and 3 bases from J; bases unmatched to any gene: 19. This CDR3 is CASRIRVGGGVPPTDTQYF. The CDR3 bases are TGTGCCAGCAGAATAAGGGTAGGCGGGGGGGTTCCGCCGACAGATACGCAGTATTTT.

The J gene is TRBJ2-1, the V gene TRBV7-9; 12 bases agree with TRBD2. The CDR3 runs 15 residues. Losses at the gene ends were 5 bases for V and 5 bases for J; bases not matched to a gene: 4. The germline gives CDR1 SEHNR, CDR2 FQNEAQ (reference sequence). The CDR3 loop is CASSKTSGSDNEQFF. The CDR3 region has the DNA TGTGCCAGCAGCAAGACTAGCGGGAGTGACAATGAGCAGTTCTTC.

A note on this clone: The sample has other DNA sequences that encode this CDR3 too. The rearrangement joins TRBV6-1 to TRBJ2-7, with D maybe TRBD2 (6 bases). Germline-derived CDR1 and CDR2 are MNHNS and SASEGT. Trimming shortened V by 1 base and J by 2 bases, and 9 bases separated the two germline ends. CDR3 size: 14 residues. The CDR3 here is CASSEGGEAYEQYF. CDR3 nucleotides: TGTGCCAGCAGTGAAGGGGGGGAGGCCTACGAGCAGTACTTC.

The chain carries TRBV27 and TRBJ2-3; TRBD2 agrees at 10 bases. Germline assignment: CDR1 MNHEY and CDR2 SMNVEV (reference sequence). This CDR3 is built from 13 residues. J was trimmed by 1 base and V by 9 bases; bases with no gene match: 1. CDR3 amino acids: CASGLAGTDTQYF. DNA of the CDR3: TGTGCCAGTGGACTAGCGGGCACAGATACGCAGTATTTT.